These T cell receptor beta chains were read from a single sample in a study of response to subunit inactivated influenza vaccine. Each CDR3 protein is one row after TCRdb ran MiXCR on the RT-PCR reads. The profile covers 650,000 to 800,000 distinct CDR3 sequences, with 15% to 20% appearing a single time and 11% taken by the ten largest. Sequencing used PBMCs from blood, obtained about 5 days after vaccination. The receptors shown here come from a man over 45 who received an inactivated influenza vaccine. CDR3s include the opening cysteine and the closing phenylalanine or tryptophan. Clone size appears in some rows only: once, few, many, or a class for an expanded clone.

len | abundance | v_gene | CDR3aa
14 | - | TRBV20-1 | CSATPGQGSSPLHF
13 | - | TRBV5-5 | CASSLAFTYEQYF
11 | - | TRBV20-1 | CSARGPGEAFF
15 | - | TRBV15 | CATSRDVTPWYGYTF
13 | - | TRBV20-1 | CSARGWVQETQYF
14 | - | TRBV12-3/TRBV12-4 | CASSSRRGVNEQYF
16 | - | TRBV5-6 | CASSLTGRSGANVLTF
15 | few | TRBV6-2/TRBV6-3 | CASSYRTGLAGELFF
13 | few | TRBV10-3 | CATHSGTTYEQFF
15 | - | TRBV7-9 | CASSFNRDVRETQYF
13 | few | TRBV6-1 | CASGGGRKYEQYF
13 | few | TRBV12-3/TRBV12-4 | CASSFGVRETQYF
14 | many | TRBV4-2 | CASSRGGGAYEQYF
14 | few | TRBV4-2 | CASSQEGQGRQQYF
12 | - | TRBV20-1 | CSAWDHGETQYF
14 | few | TRBV11-2 | CASSGNRGGAEAFF
14 | - | TRBV12-3/TRBV12-4 | CASNSREASYEQYF
17 | - | TRBV5-6 | CASSLAYAGGQLETQYF
13 | - | TRBV6-1 | CASKRTGTYEQYF
15 | few | TRBV6-1 | CASSEIGQGVSPLHF
17 | few | TRBV7-2 | CASSSARAFLGTDTQYF
13 | - | TRBV7-2 | CASSLASWDAAFF
13 | - | TRBV29-1 | CSASGGRGYEQYF
12 | few | TRBV6-5 | CASNDQGDTQYF
16 | once | TRBV6-2/TRBV6-3 | CASSTGLAGGLAVQFF
16 | few | TRBV7-2 | CASSAVFGLAGGEQYF
15 | - | TRBV7-2 | CASSLDSQGAYEQYF
15 | - | TRBV7-9 | CASRERGRSYNEQFF
13 | - | TRBV12-3/TRBV12-4 | CASSLRLVYEQYF
16 | - | TRBV4-3 | CASSQAPGLAANEQFF
14 | - | TRBV7-7 | CASSLERTSGDKYF
15 | - | TRBV27 | CASSLFPLSSYEQYF
18 | - | TRBV28 | CASSSTWTGETLQETQYF
12 | many | TRBV28 | CASSGGVSPLHF
12 | few | TRBV10-3 | CALSADTDTQYF
11 | many | TRBV12-3/TRBV12-4 | CASSPGTEAFF
15 | - | TRBV24-1 | CATSAPDGEYYEQYF
16 | - | TRBV4-2 | CASSQDRVGGQETQYF
14 | - | TRBV20-1 | CSARNPGQGDEQYF
17 | - | TRBV7-2 | CASSFSGGGASYNEQFF
13 | - | TRBV11-3 | CASSFASDTEAFF
13 | many | TRBV6-6 | CASSYTQNTEAFF
13 | once | TRBV5-1 | CASSSGPVDTQYF
20 | few | TRBV12-3/TRBV12-4 | CASSLSPAGGLLSSYNEQFF
11 | many | TRBV4-3 | CASSQGQEQFF
14 | - | TRBV20-1 | CSARDEAGLYEQYF